This T cell receptor beta chain came from a study of blood T cell repertoires in COVID-19. Those enrolled, adults aged 18 to 89 years, came from about two dozen US areas. Within the 2 weeks before study entry, each person in the exposed group met a COVID-19 case. Sequenced by immunoSEQ multiplex PCR; TCRdb stores in-frame clones only, minus some. The profile covers 350,000 or so clones, with almost 90% appearing a single time and about 0.94% taken by the ten largest. This clone appeared a single time. CDR3 length: 16 residues. Germline V lookup: CDR1 SGHRS, CDR2 YFSETQ. V lost 3 bases, J lost 1 base, and 16 bases lay in between.

This TCR was recovered from a young woman who had been exposed to COVID-19. The sequencing sample was made of PBMCs or T cells enriched from blood (not recorded which). The chain carries TRBV5-1 and TRBJ2-5, with a possible D match to TRBD2 (6 bases). The DNA of the CDR3 is TGCGCCAGCAGCTCCGGTAGCGGTAACGTCCAAGAGACCCAGTACTTC. Translating gives CASSSGSGNVQETQYF.